This note documents a single TCR beta chain sequence. This sample was taken from a study of T cell changes during pregnancy in multiple sclerosis. Some clones are missing from TCRdb's copy, which holds only in-frame ones; the method was immunoSEQ multiplex PCR. The sample carries tens of thousands of clones, roughly 90% recorded once. CDR1 and CDR2 (germline): MNHNY, SVGAGI (reference sequence). The CDR3 extends over 13 amino acids. J was trimmed by 5 bases and V by 5 bases; bases with no gene match: 5. This chain connects TRBV6-6 to TRBJ1-1, with 7 bases aligning to TRBD1. The sample in question was peripheral blood, obtained after pregnancy. This sequence originates from a female donor in good health, enrolled as a control in a pregnancy study. Here the CDR3 reads CASSGQVGTEAFF. CDR3 nucleotides: TGTGCCAGCAGTGGACAGGTTGGAACTGAAGCTTTCTTT.